This TCR beta chain comes out of a study of T cells in Graves' hyperthyroidism and ophthalmopathy. RNA transcripts were the template for amplifying TCR beta CDR3 regions. TCR CDR3 regions were first amplified by RT-PCR with HTBI primers. TCRdb re-analysed the multiplex PCR reads in MiXCR, keeping a single row per CDR3 protein. Here the sample spans a few hundred thousand distinct CDR3 sequences, under 15% being singletons. The germline V gene encodes CDR1 SEHNR and CDR2 FQNEAQ (reference sequence). The CDR3 runs to 15 residues. The J segment lost 8 bases and the V segment lost 4 bases, leaving 6 bases of the junction unmatched. Every diagnosis used clinical symptoms, serum thyroxine and TRAb, thyroid ultrasound and orbital computed tomography.

This sequence joins TRBV7-9 and TRBJ1-4; 11 nucleotides agree with TRBD1. Sequences were obtained from blood. The TCR originated in a woman in her twenties or thirties with Graves' hyperthyroidism. The DNA of the CDR3 is TGTGCCAGCAGCTCGCCGGGACAGGGGGAAGAAAAACTGTTTTTT. Amino acid sequence: CASSSPGQGEEKLFF. Complete variable domain (other parts from reference TRBV7-9 and TRBJ1-4): DTGVSQNPRHKITKRGQNVTFRCDPISEHNRLYWYRQTLGQGPEFLTYFQNEAQLEKSRLLSDRFSAERPKGSFSTLEIQRTEQGDSAMYLCASSSPGQGEEKLFFGSGTQLSVL.